The 24 T cell receptor beta chains presented below share a single source sample, sequenced in a study of response to subunit inactivated influenza vaccine (dated by TCRdb to the late 2010s). Libraries were prepared through RT-PCR. The instrument was an Illumina HiSeq 2500. The public reads were reanalyzed by TCRdb: fastp trimming at Q25, MiXCR alignment, in-frame beta chains only. When rows share a CDR3 protein, they turn into one entry using the most common DNA and genes. The table for this sample lists roughly 500,000 distinct CDR3 sequences; roughly 25% of them were counted only once. The top ten hold 2.5% to 3.5% of the sample. These same records also appear under a second study, on T cells expressing NK-cell markers. That second report states: The TCR beta cDNA libraries were made using 5'RACE template switching, a step that added both a universal primer site and unique molecular identifiers.

The sample in question was CD4+ T cells sorted from PBMCs, obtained about 12 days after vaccination. These receptors all come from a man aged 50-60 years who received an inactivated influenza vaccine. Donor details come from another sample of the same person, matched by shared clones.

The chain links TRBV5-1 to TRBJ2-1; D possibly corresponds to TRBD1 (5 bases). Germline V gene data show CDR1 as SGHRS and CDR2 as YFSETQ. This CDR3 spans 14 amino acids. The ends were cut back, 5 bases at V and 8 bases at J, with 17 bases in the middle. The CDR3 nucleotides are TGCGCCAGCAGTAAAGGCAGGGCGGTTTATGAGCAGTTCTTC. Its translation: CASSKGRAVYEQFF.

This clonotype was detected many times. This chain links TRBV12-3 or TRBV12-4 with TRBJ1-6; possibly TRBD1 for D (5 bases). The CDR3 covers 14 residues. V was cut by 1 base and J by 4 bases, with 5 bases left in between. CDR3 coding DNA: TGTGCCAGCAGTTTAGGGGGGTATAATTCACCCCTCCACTTT. It codes for CASSLGGYNSPLHF.

This clonotype was recorded a few times. The chain has TRBV7-9 and TRBJ1-4; 8 positions match TRBD1. The V gene's germline CDR1 is SEHNR and CDR2 FQNEAQ (reference sequence). The ends lost 6 bases at V and 7 bases at J; junction bases unmatched: 7. This CDR3 has 14 amino acids. CDR3 DNA: TGTGCCAGCAGTCAAACAGGGGGGACTGAAAAACTGTTTTTT. This sequence encodes CASSQTGGTEKLFF.

The rearrangement uses TRBV6-1 and TRBJ2-7, with a possible D match to TRBD1 (5 bases). The CDR3 extends over 14 amino acids. The V gene lost 6 bases and the J gene lost 1 base, with 13 bases spanning the gap. Germline V CDR1 and CDR2: MNHNS, SASEGT. CDR3 protein: CASSPQGISYEQYF. CDR3 DNA: TGTGCCAGCAGCCCTCAGGGAATATCCTACGAGCAGTACTTC.

Written as DNA, the CDR3 is TGTGCCAGCAGCCTGGGGCTGGGGGACGGTTTTACAGATACGCAGTATTTT. It translates to CASSLGLGDGFTDTQYF. The rearrangement links TRBV7-8 to TRBJ2-3; perhaps D is TRBD1 or TRBD2 (5 bases each). Germline-derived CDR1 and CDR2 are SGHVS and FQNEAQ. This CDR3 is 17 amino acids long. The V gene lost 5 bases and the J gene lost 3 bases, with 21 bases spanning the gap.

The chain recombines TRBV30 with TRBJ2-2; a weak D match, TRBD1 (7 bases). The ends were cut back, 3 bases at V and 7 bases at J, with 18 bases in the middle. This CDR3 has 15 amino acids. Germline V gene lookup returns CDR1 GTSNPN and CDR2 SVGIG (reference sequence). For the CDR3, the DNA is TGTGCCTGGAGGGTAACCGGCGGGACAGTCGGGGAGCTGTTTTTT. Translation: CAWRVTGGTVGELFF.

The sample holds a few counts of this clonotype. The chain combines TRBV9 with TRBJ1-1; D is ambiguous. V was clipped by 3 bases and J by 1 base, with 13 bases between them. The CDR3 runs 15 residues. CDR1 is SGDLS, CDR2 YYNGEE, per germline. The CDR3 protein is CASSANTAANTEAFF. CDR3 DNA sequence: TGTGCCAGCAGCGCAAACACAGCTGCGAACACTGAAGCTTTCTTT. Supplemented by reference TRBV9 and TRBJ1-1, the full variable domain reads DSGVTQTPKHLITATGQRVTLRCSPRSGDLSVYWYQQSLDQGLQFLIQYYNGEERAKGNILERFSAQQFPDLHSELNLSSLELGDSALYFCASSANTAANTEAFFGQGTRLTVV.

There are a few counts of this clonotype. The V and J genes are TRBV5-6 and TRBJ2-3; D is undetermined. Germline V gene sequence: CDR1 SGHDT, CDR2 YYEEEE. The CDR3 is made up of 14 amino acids. Trimming removed 1 base from V and 4 bases from J, with 10 bases in between. The CDR3 sequence is CASSLRHRADTQYF. The DNA of the CDR3 is TGTGCCAGCAGCTTGAGGCACAGAGCAGATACGCAGTATTTT.

Only a few counts were recorded for this clonotype. V is TRBV6-2 or TRBV6-3 and J is TRBJ2-4; no clear D. Germline V gene lookup returns CDR1 MNHEY and CDR2 SVGEGT. Trimming removed 10 bases from V and 0 bases from J, with 13 bases in between. The CDR3 extends over 14 amino acids. The CDR3 reads CATYNGVAKNIQYF. For the CDR3, the DNA is TGTGCCACCTATAACGGAGTAGCCAAAAACATTCAGTACTTC.

This clonotype has more than one count but fewer than ten. The chain has TRBV12-3 or TRBV12-4 and TRBJ2-3; TRBD2 aligns across 8 bases. This CDR3 has 15 residues. Trimming took 6 bases from V and 0 from J; bases not matched to a gene: 5. Written as DNA, the CDR3 is TGTGCCAGCAGGTATAGCGGGACTAGCACAGATACGCAGTATTTT. As protein: CASRYSGTSTDTQYF.

The J gene is TRBJ2-7, the V gene TRBV18; 9 nucleotides align to TRBD1. This CDR3 contains 14 residues. Trimming removed 5 bases from V and 4 bases from J; junction bases left unmatched: 6. CDR1 is KGHSH and CDR2 is LQKENI in the germline V gene. The chain's CDR3 is CASSFGTGFYEQYF. The CDR3 bases are TGTGCCAGCTCATTCGGGACAGGGTTTTACGAGCAGTACTTC.

This clonotype came up a few times. This chain connects TRBV5-1 to TRBJ2-2; D is unclear. Between the trimmed V and J ends, which lost 0 bases and 0 bases, there was a span of 6 bases. The germline CDR1 and CDR2 sequences are SGHRS and YFSETQ. There are 15 residues in the CDR3. In DNA form, the CDR3 reads TGCGCCAGCAGCTTGGAACCTGCGAACACCGGGGAGCTGTTTTTT. It translates to CASSLEPANTGELFF.

This chain uses TRBV27 with TRBJ1-1, with no clear D. CDR3 length: 15 amino acids. Germline CDR1 MNHEY, CDR2 SMNVEV (reference sequence). The ends were cut back, 4 bases at V and 4 bases at J, with 16 bases in the middle. Here the CDR3 reads CASSSRISVITEAFF. The CDR3 DNA sequence: TGTGCCAGCAGTTCAAGGATTTCGGTGATCACTGAAGCTTTCTTT.

The gene calls are TRBV4-1 and TRBJ1-3; weak D call: TRBD1 (5 bases). Germline lookup yields CDR1 MGHRA and CDR2 YSYEKL. V was shortened by 8 bases and J by 0 bases, with 11 bases between the two germline ends. This CDR3 is 14 amino acids long. The CDR3 DNA is TGCGCCAGCCGGGGTCAGGGCTCTGGAAACACCATATATTTT. Protein sequence: CASRGQGSGNTIYF.

In this sample, this clonotype turned up a few times. The chain couples TRBV14 to TRBJ2-3, with 7 bases lining up with TRBD1. Germline V gene sequence: CDR1 SGHDN, CDR2 FVKESK. The CDR3 is 15 residues long. The junction had 4 bases not matched to a gene; V was cut back by 4 bases and J by 0 bases. The CDR3 DNA reads TGTGCCAGCAGCCGATCGACAGGGAGCACAGATACGCAGTATTTT. It codes for CASSRSTGSTDTQYF.

V usage is TRBV15 and J usage is TRBJ2-1, with 7 positions matching TRBD1. The CDR3 loop spans 15 amino acids. Germline values: CDR1 LNHNV, CDR2 YYDKDF (reference sequence). Trimming cost V 6 bases and J 1 base; bases outside gene matches: 6. CDR3 DNA sequence: TGTGCCACCAGTAATAACAGGGGTTCCTACAATGAGCAGTTCTTC. Translated: CATSNNRGSYNEQFF.

A few counts support this clonotype. This chain uses TRBV2 with TRBJ1-5; 11 nucleotides line up with TRBD1. After removal of 6 bases from V and 3 bases from J, the junction contained 1 base not matched to a gene. CDR3 length equals 14 residues. The V gene's germline CDR1 is SNHLY and CDR2 FYNNEI. CDR3 DNA sequence: TGTGCCAGCAGCGGACAGGGGGCCAATCAGCCCCAGCATTTT. This translates into CASSGQGANQPQHF.

There are a few counts of this clonotype. The V and J genes are TRBV7-9 and TRBJ2-1; tentatively, D is TRBD1 or TRBD2 (5 bases each). V dropped 1 base and J dropped 2 bases, with 15 bases sitting between them. Germline V gives CDR1 SEHNR, CDR2 FQNEAQ (reference sequence). The CDR3 contains 17 residues. CDR3 nucleotides: TGTGCCAGCAGCTTAGACCTTGGGGGAGTCGCCTACAATGAGCAGTTCTTC. This codes for CASSLDLGGVAYNEQFF.

This clonotype has a count of ten or more. The rearrangement joins TRBV5-1 to TRBJ2-3; D unclear. V was pared by 3 bases and J by 5 bases, with 10 bases between. The CDR3 has 13 amino acids. CDR1 SGHRS and CDR2 YFSETQ come from the germline V gene. CDR3 sequence reads: CASSSPGIDTQYF. CDR3 in DNA: TGCGCCAGCAGCTCGCCTGGGATAGATACGCAGTATTTT.

This chain joins TRBV5-1 and TRBJ1-3, with D uncertain. Looked up from germline, CDR1 is SGHRS and CDR2 is YFSETQ. This CDR3 region has 15 residues. V lost 4 bases and J 4 bases, leaving 15 bases between the germline ends. The CDR3 nucleotides are TGCGCCAGCAGCGCTGGAGGGAATATCGGAAACACCATATATTTT. Its translation is CASSAGGNIGNTIYF.

With respect to this clonotype: A junction end diverges from the germline sequence, so it may reflect a read error. The chain employs TRBV7-7 and TRBJ2-2; D not certain. From germline, CDR1 is SSHAT and CDR2 FNYEAQ (reference sequence). The CDR3 sequence is 16 residues long. Here the CDR3 DNA reads TGTGCTAGCAGCTTAAGAGCAACTGCGAACACCGGGGAGCTGTTTTTT. Amino acids: CASSLRATANTGELFF.

This clonotype has more than one count but fewer than ten. The rearrangement links TRBV5-1 to TRBJ2-7, with 12 bases that match TRBD2. Germline CDR1 reads SGHRS; CDR2 reads YFSETQ. The V segment lost 4 bases and the J segment 4 bases; nucleotides outside the gene matches: 6. The CDR3 extends over 15 amino acids. CDR3 loop: CASSDRTSGVYEQYF. The CDR3 DNA follows: TGCGCCAGCAGCGACCGGACTAGCGGGGTATACGAGCAGTACTTC.

The J gene is TRBJ1-2, the V gene TRBV20-1; D might be TRBD1 (6 bases). V lost 3 bases and J 0 bases, leaving 8 bases between the germline ends. This CDR3 is built from 13 residues. Germline lookup yields CDR1 DFQATT and CDR2 SNEGSKA (reference sequence). The CDR3 reads CSARQGTNYGYTF. CDR3 DNA sequence: TGCAGTGCTAGGCAGGGGACTAACTATGGCTACACCTTC.

This chain connects TRBV7-9 to TRBJ1-1; no definite D call. The V gene lost 3 bases and the J gene lost 5 bases, with 13 bases spanning the gap. CDR3 length: 14 amino acids. From germline, CDR1 is SEHNR and CDR2 FQNEAQ (reference sequence). The CDR3 is CASSLRPGTTEAFF. The CDR3 DNA reads TGTGCCAGCAGCTTGAGGCCCGGCACGACTGAAGCTTTCTTT.